One sample yielded the 16 T cell receptor beta chains listed below, sequenced in a study of CD8 T cells in Susac syndrome. Random-hexamer reverse transcription was applied to about 0.5 to 1 ug RNA. TCRdb called the immunoSEQ multiplex PCR reads again in MiXCR, with one record for every CDR3 protein. The table records about 300,000 distinct CDR3 sequences, approximately 90% of them present only once. Sequencing was carried out using CD4+ T cells from PBMCs. These TCRs come from a human donor with multiple sclerosis.

About this clonotype itself: A junction end diverges from the germline sequence, so it may reflect a read error. The chain recombines TRBV12-3 or TRBV12-4 with TRBJ1-2; D is ambiguous. CDR3 length: 15 amino acids. In DNA form, the CDR3 reads TGTGCCAGCAGCTTAGGGTCAAGAGCTAACTATGGCTACACCTTC. This sequence encodes CASSLGSRANYGYTF.

The rearrangement links TRBV5-1 to TRBJ2-5; 8 bases align to TRBD2. Germline lookup yields CDR1 SGHRS and CDR2 YFSETQ. The V segment lost 2 bases and the J segment 2 bases; nucleotides outside the gene matches: 5. The CDR3 is 15 amino acids. The CDR3 nucleotides read TGCGCCAGCAGCTTTTTACTAGCGGATCAAGAGACCCAGTACTTC. Translation gives CASSFLLADQETQYF.

The chain uses TRBV19 and TRBJ1-5, with D possibly matching TRBD1 (5 bases). Germline CDR1 and CDR2: LNHDA and SQIVND (reference sequence). The CDR3 runs to 15 residues. V gave up 6 bases and J gave up 5 bases, with 17 bases separating them. The CDR3 is CASSIQVSGHQPQHF. CDR3 nucleotide sequence: TGTGCCAGTAGCATACAGGTATCCGGACATCAGCCCCAGCATTTT.

CDR3 coding DNA: TGTGCCAGCAGCTTCCGGGACAGGGAAGCTTTCTTT. Translated: CASSFRDREAFF. The V gene is TRBV7-9, the J gene TRBJ1-1; TRBD1 agrees at 8 bases. Germline V gene data show CDR1 as SEHNR and CDR2 as FQNEAQ (reference sequence). The CDR3 has 12 residues. V lost 3 bases, J lost 8 bases, and 2 bases stayed unmatched.

The chain uses TRBV18 and TRBJ2-7; either TRBD1 or TRBD2 may fit D (5 bases each). The germline V gene encodes CDR1 KGHSH and CDR2 LQKENI. This CDR3 spans 15 amino acids. The ends were cut back, 2 bases at V and 7 bases at J, with 18 bases in the middle. The CDR3 nucleotides read TGTGCCAGCTCACCAGTGGGACCCTCGCAGGTGGAGCAGTACTTC. As protein: CASSPVGPSQVEQYF.

The gene calls are TRBV11-2 and TRBJ2-2; TRBD2 matches at 8 bases. The CDR3 is made up of 15 amino acids. Germline V lookup: CDR1 SGHAT, CDR2 FQNNGV. V dropped 5 bases and J dropped 4; count of bases not matched to a gene: 6. The CDR3 sequence is CASSPGGAFTGELFF. DNA of the CDR3: TGTGCCAGCAGCCCGGGGGGGGCCTTCACCGGGGAGCTGTTTTTT.

The rearrangement joins TRBV2 to TRBJ1-3; D remains ambiguous. CDR1 is SNHLY and CDR2 is FYNNEI in the germline V gene. The CDR3 consists of 14 residues. V dropped 6 bases and J dropped 0 bases, with 9 bases sitting between them. CDR3 DNA sequence: TGTGCCAGCAGCCGGGCCTTCTCTGGAAACACCATATATTTT. It is translated as CASSRAFSGNTIYF.

The J gene is TRBJ1-1, the V gene TRBV12-3 or TRBV12-4; D possibly corresponds to TRBD1 (6 bases). Deletions cut 7 bases from V and 1 base from J, with 13 bases between. This CDR3 region has 14 residues. For the CDR3, the DNA is TGTGCCAGCACCCTCTCACAGGGGAACACTGAAGCTTTCTTT. It translates to CASTLSQGNTEAFF.

The chain combines TRBV7-9 with TRBJ2-5, with D perhaps matching TRBD1 or TRBD2 (5 bases each). Deletions cut 1 base from V and 2 bases from J, with 11 bases between. Per the germline V gene, CDR1 is SEHNR and CDR2 is FQNEAQ (reference sequence). The CDR3 is 15 residues long. The CDR3, as DNA: TGTGCCAGCAGCTTAGGGGACCGACGACAAGAGACCCAGTACTTC. Protein product: CASSLGDRRQETQYF.

The chain joins TRBV19 to TRBJ2-1; D gene uncertain. Germline-derived CDR1 and CDR2 are LNHDA and SQIVND (reference sequence). The length of the CDR3 is 14 residues. Between the trimmed V and J ends, which lost 7 bases and 2 bases, there was a span of 12 bases. The CDR3 sequence is CASKKGFTYNEQFF. CDR3 sequence (DNA): TGTGCCAGTAAAAAGGGATTCACCTACAATGAGCAGTTCTTC.

This chain connects TRBV28 to TRBJ1-2; D not resolved. Trimming took 7 bases from V and 7 from J, leaving 19 bases between them. This CDR3 is built from 14 residues. Germline CDR1 is MDHEN and CDR2 is SYDVKM. As DNA, the CDR3 is TGTGCCAGCACCGCATATCATGGGCGGGGTGGCTACACCTTC. It specifies CASTAYHGRGGYTF.

The rearrangement uses TRBV6-2 or TRBV6-3 and TRBJ1-1, with a weak D call TRBD1 (5 bases). The CDR3 loop spans 15 amino acids. Germline loops: CDR1 MNHEY, CDR2 SVGEGT. Trimming removed 8 bases at V and 0 bases at J, with 16 bases between. CDR3 nucleotides: TGTGCCAGCGGACCCGGGACTCCCTTGAACACTGAAGCTTTCTTT. This encodes CASGPGTPLNTEAFF.

J is TRBJ2-2 and V is TRBV5-1; the D is unclear. The CDR3 sequence is 16 residues long. Trimming removed 0 bases at V and 2 bases at J, with 11 bases between. The germline CDR1 and CDR2 sequences are SGHRS and YFSETQ. The CDR3 loop reads CASSLEVWANTGELFF. As DNA, the CDR3 is TGCGCCAGCAGCTTGGAGGTGTGGGCCAACACCGGGGAGCTGTTTTTT.

This clonotype was counted between two and nine times. The chain recombines TRBV29-1 with TRBJ2-3; 12 bases match TRBD2. The CDR3 runs 14 residues. The J segment lost 4 bases and the V segment lost 4 bases, leaving 3 bases of the junction unmatched. Germline lookup yields CDR1 SQVTM and CDR2 ANQGSEA. The CDR3 loop reads CSVGGLAGSDTQYF. CDR3 nucleotides: TGCAGCGTTGGTGGACTAGCGGGGTCAGATACGCAGTATTTT.

The chain combines TRBV4-1 with TRBJ2-1; 10 nucleotides line up with TRBD2. V lost 0 bases, J lost 5 bases, and 10 bases stayed unmatched. In germline, CDR1 is MGHRA, CDR2 YSYEKL. The CDR3 is made up of 18 amino acids. The CDR3 loop is CASSQDWRRTSGNNEQFF. In DNA, the CDR3 is TGCGCCAGCAGCCAAGATTGGAGGAGGACTAGCGGCAACAATGAGCAGTTCTTC.

The V gene is TRBV4-1, the J gene TRBJ2-5; no reliable D call. Germline V gene lookup returns CDR1 MGHRA and CDR2 YSYEKL. The CDR3 runs 12 residues. Between the trimmed V and J ends, which lost 0 bases and 9 bases, there was a span of 8 bases. The CDR3: CASSQDEVAQYF. The CDR3 DNA reads TGCGCCAGCAGCCAAGATGAAGTGGCCCAGTACTTC.